This T cell receptor (beta chain) came from a study of T cell responses to AZD1222 COVID-19 vaccine. Remarks on this clone: Its cognate antigen is unknown.

V lost 2 bases, J lost 6 bases, and 7 bases lay in between. CDR1 is MDHEN and CDR2 is SYDVKM in the germline V gene. The CDR3 totals 13 residues. Here immunoSEQ multiplex PCR was the method, and the copy in TCRdb shows in-frame clones only, minus some. This sample has around 99,000 clones; more than 80% occur once, and the top ten carry about 6.6%. Study-wide points: Among spike-specific TCRs, nearly half reportedly target unmutated variant regions. Donors in the cohort were predominantly white British and more often female, and clonal diversity was possibly underestimated.

The sequenced sample was peripheral blood, obtained on day 0 of AZD1222 vaccination. The chain recombines TRBV28 with TRBJ1-4; D is undetermined. The sequence came from an adult in good health. CDR3 sequence reads: CASSLPRYEKLFF. The CDR3 nucleotides are TGTGCCAGCAGTTTACCCAGATATGAAAAACTGTTTTTT. The variable domain in full, completed from reference TRBV28 and TRBJ1-4, reads DVKVTQSSRYLVKRTGEKVFLECVQDMDHENMFWYRQDPGLGLRLIYFSYDVKMKEKGDIPEGYSVSREKKERFSLILESASTNQTSMYLCASSLPRYEKLFFGSGTQLSVL.